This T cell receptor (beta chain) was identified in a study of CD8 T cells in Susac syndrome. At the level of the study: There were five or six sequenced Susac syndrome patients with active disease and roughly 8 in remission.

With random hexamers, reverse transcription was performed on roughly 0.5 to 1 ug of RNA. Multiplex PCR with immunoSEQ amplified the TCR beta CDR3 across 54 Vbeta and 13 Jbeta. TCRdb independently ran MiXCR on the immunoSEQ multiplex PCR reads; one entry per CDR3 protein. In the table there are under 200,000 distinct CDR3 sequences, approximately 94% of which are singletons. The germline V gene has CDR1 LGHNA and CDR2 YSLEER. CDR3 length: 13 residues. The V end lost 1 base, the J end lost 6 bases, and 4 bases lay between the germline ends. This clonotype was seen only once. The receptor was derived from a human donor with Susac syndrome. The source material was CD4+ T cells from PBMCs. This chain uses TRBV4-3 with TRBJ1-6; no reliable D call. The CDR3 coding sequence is TGCGCCAGCAGCCAAGCCATTAATTCACCCCTCCACTTT. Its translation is CASSQAINSPLHF.